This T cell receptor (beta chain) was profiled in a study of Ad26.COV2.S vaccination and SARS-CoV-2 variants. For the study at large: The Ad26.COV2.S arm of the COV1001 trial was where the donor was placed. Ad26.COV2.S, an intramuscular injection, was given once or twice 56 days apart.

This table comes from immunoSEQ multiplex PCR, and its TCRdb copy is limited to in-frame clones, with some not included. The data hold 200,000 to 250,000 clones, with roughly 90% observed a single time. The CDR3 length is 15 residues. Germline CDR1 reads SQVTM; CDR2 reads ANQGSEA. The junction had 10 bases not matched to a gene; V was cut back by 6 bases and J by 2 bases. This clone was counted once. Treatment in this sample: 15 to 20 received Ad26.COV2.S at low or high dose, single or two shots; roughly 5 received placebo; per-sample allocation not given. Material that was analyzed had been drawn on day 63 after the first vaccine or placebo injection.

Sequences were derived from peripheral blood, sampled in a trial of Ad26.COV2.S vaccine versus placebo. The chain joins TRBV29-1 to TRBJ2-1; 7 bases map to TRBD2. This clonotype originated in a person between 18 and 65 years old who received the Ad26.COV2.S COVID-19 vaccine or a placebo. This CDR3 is CSVSNSGITYNEQFF. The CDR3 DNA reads TGCAGCGTCTCCAACAGCGGGATCACCTACAATGAGCAGTTCTTC.